This TCR beta chain emerged from a study of tumor-infiltrating lymphocytes in oesophageal squamous cell carcinoma. TCRdb reprocessed the PCR reads via MiXCR and lists one record per CDR3 protein. The table includes some 20,000 distinct CDR3 sequences, 50% detected once. V lost 5 bases, J lost 11 bases, and 14 bases stayed unmatched. The CDR3 runs to 14 residues. CDR1 is SNHLY and CDR2 is FYNNEI in the germline V gene. This TCR was recovered from a male donor with esophageal squamous cell carcinoma. The sequenced sample was esophageal tumor tissue. V usage is TRBV2 and J usage is TRBJ2-5, with TRBD1 identical over 7 bases. CDR3 amino acids: CASSQPGQHNEQYF. Written as DNA, the CDR3 is TGTGCCAGCAGTCAACCGGGACAGCACAATGAGCAGTACTTC.